Included here is one T cell receptor beta chain sequence, with context. Its antigen is unknown. In each PCR, synthetic TCR analog templates were spiked in. The table came from immunoSEQ multiplex PCR; TCRdb's copy has only in-frame clones and leaves some out. The data hold approximately 90,000 clones, with roughly 89% observed a single time. Time point defined: pretreatment peripheral blood. This record belongs to a study of PD-L1 blockade in urothelial cancer. Study context: Earlier, patients had received 0 to 3 chemotherapy regimens. The authors examined blood 3 weeks (second dose) and 6 weeks after treatment start. Study outcomes and limitations: Prediction of better survival came from below-median pretreatment blood TCR clonality.

The CDR3 is 15 residues long. Trimming at V came to 5 bases and at J to 0 bases, leaving 6 bases not matched to a gene. From germline, CDR1 is SGHNT and CDR2 YYREEE (reference sequence). The source is a man aged 55 to 70 with urothelial cancer. This rearrangement joins TRBV5-4 to TRBJ2-3; 7 bases agree with TRBD1. Sequenced material: PBMCs, taken around atezolizumab (anti-PD-L1) treatment. The CDR3 DNA is TGTGCCAGCAGATTCGGACAGGAAAGCACAGATACGCAGTATTTT. Translation: CASRFGQESTDTQYF.